The T cell receptor beta chain described here comes from a study of blood T cells in healthy people across ages. This clonotype showed up just a few times. The CDR3 is made up of 16 amino acids. The V end was cut by 1 base, the J end by 0 bases, with 11 bases between. The V gene's germline CDR1 is SGHVS and CDR2 FQNEAQ. Caucasian, healthy and from Russia, the donors were aged between about 6 and 90. A second PCR, run for about 7 to 11 cycles, used a sample-barcoded 5' primer plus a J-beta primer mix. Each sample provided no less than 3 million CDR3-containing paired-end reads. TCRdb reanalysed the 5' RACE reads using MiXCR and keeps one entry per CDR3 protein. The data hold some 890,000 distinct CDR3 sequences, with 29% observed a single time. The sample was also linked to a second study, of T cells of mothers and their children. Per that paper: Samples were obtained from a few healthy Caucasian mothers and their six children. Each mother yielded more than 9 million TCR beta CDR3 reads. Each child yielded about 3 million reads.

Sample: blood. The J gene is TRBJ2-3, the V gene TRBV7-8; D not certain. This clonotype was sampled from a woman aged 40 to 50 in good health. The CDR3 bases are TGTGCCAGCAGCTTAGAACTGCTCCCCAGCACAGATACGCAGTATTTT. Protein product: CASSLELLPSTDTQYF.